A selection of T cell receptor beta chains follows, all from one sample in a study of response to subunit inactivated influenza vaccine. TCRdb reprocessed the RT-PCR reads with MiXCR, giving one entry per CDR3 protein. Here the sample spans around 750,000 distinct CDR3 sequences, around 20% being singletons. Sequencing used PBMCs from blood, obtained roughly 5 days after vaccination. These receptor sequences come from a man aged 50-59 years who received an inactivated influenza vaccine. Each CDR3 is given with its conserved first and last residue. Each record gives: V gene, clone size, D gene, J gene, CDR3 protein, CDR3 DNA. A D gene is named only where the DNA matches it firmly. Clone size appears in some rows only: once, few, many, or a class for an expanded clone.

v_gene: TRBV12-3/TRBV12-4
abundance: .
d_gene: .
j_gene: TRBJ1-5
CDR3aa: CASSSRGAYNQPQHF
CDR3nt: TGTGCCAGCAGTTCCCGAGGGGCCTACAATCAGCCCCAGCATTTT

v_gene: TRBV5-1
abundance: few
d_gene: TRBD2
j_gene: TRBJ2-2
CDR3aa: CASSVTSGSSGELFF
CDR3nt: TGCGCCAGCAGCGTGACTAGCGGGAGCTCCGGGGAGCTGTTTTTT

v_gene: TRBV5-1
abundance: few
d_gene: TRBD2
j_gene: TRBJ2-1
CDR3aa: CASRYLAGRDEQFF
CDR3nt: TGCGCCAGCAGATATCTAGCGGGACGGGATGAGCAGTTCTTC

v_gene: TRBV2
abundance: .
d_gene: TRBD1
j_gene: TRBJ2-7
CDR3aa: CASRGGRGQEQYF
CDR3nt: TGTGCCAGCAGAGGGGGCAGGGGGCAAGAGCAGTACTTC

v_gene: TRBV11-2
abundance: few
d_gene: .
j_gene: TRBJ2-1
CDR3aa: CASSFQYNEQFF
CDR3nt: TGTGCCAGCAGCTTTCAATACAATGAGCAGTTCTTC

v_gene: TRBV28
abundance: .
d_gene: .
j_gene: TRBJ2-6
CDR3aa: CASSAGTGANVLTF
CDR3nt: TGTGCCAGCAGCGCAGGGACTGGGGCCAACGTCCTGACTTTC

v_gene: TRBV18
abundance: many
d_gene: .
j_gene: TRBJ1-5
CDR3aa: CASSPQGDQPQHF
CDR3nt: TGTGCCAGCTCACCCCAAGGCGATCAGCCCCAGCATTTT

v_gene: TRBV20-1
abundance: .
d_gene: TRBD2
j_gene: TRBJ2-3
CDR3aa: CSATSYSGSTDTQYF
CDR3nt: TGCAGTGCTACCTCCTATAGCGGGAGCACAGATACGCAGTATTTT

v_gene: TRBV10-3
abundance: many
d_gene: .
j_gene: TRBJ2-7
CDR3aa: CAIMGGGEEYF
CDR3nt: TGTGCCATCATGGGGGGTGGAGAGGAGTACTTC

v_gene: TRBV28
abundance: .
d_gene: TRBD1
j_gene: TRBJ2-5
CDR3aa: CASSRRQGYQETQYF
CDR3nt: TGTGCCAGCAGCCGACGACAGGGTTACCAAGAGACCCAGTACTTC

v_gene: TRBV4-3
abundance: .
d_gene: TRBD2
j_gene: TRBJ2-7
CDR3aa: CASSQGGLGGEQYF
CDR3nt: TGCGCCAGCAGCCAAGGCGGACTAGGAGGCGAGCAGTACTTC

v_gene: TRBV7-2
abundance: .
d_gene: .
j_gene: TRBJ1-2
CDR3aa: CASSPQGEGTGGYTF
CDR3nt: TGTGCCAGCAGCCCGCAAGGGGAAGGGACGGGTGGCTACACCTTC

v_gene: TRBV7-2
abundance: .
d_gene: .
j_gene: TRBJ2-3
CDR3aa: CASSLSGPRGPDTQYF
CDR3nt: TGTGCCAGCAGCTTATCCGGCCCCAGGGGTCCAGATACGCAGTATTTT

v_gene: TRBV5-1
abundance: .
d_gene: TRBD1
j_gene: TRBJ2-5
CDR3aa: CASSRGPSETQYF
CDR3nt: TGCGCCAGCAGTAGGGGGCCCTCGGAGACCCAGTACTTC

v_gene: TRBV20-1
abundance: .
d_gene: .
j_gene: TRBJ1-2
CDR3aa: CSAPTTSPYGYTF
CDR3nt: TGCAGTGCTCCGACGACGTCGCCCTATGGCTACACCTTC

v_gene: TRBV20-1
abundance: few
d_gene: .
j_gene: TRBJ2-7
CDR3aa: CSARRASYEQYF
CDR3nt: TGCAGTGCCCGAAGGGCCTCCTACGAGCAGTACTTC

v_gene: TRBV20-1
abundance: many
d_gene: .
j_gene: TRBJ1-1
CDR3aa: CSASGQRLSEAFF
CDR3nt: TGCAGTGCTAGTGGACAGCGGTTATCTGAAGCTTTCTTT

v_gene: TRBV29-1
abundance: .
d_gene: TRBD1
j_gene: TRBJ1-1
CDR3aa: CSVDGGGGNTEAFF
CDR3nt: TGCAGCGTTGATGGAGGGGGCGGGAACACTGAAGCTTTCTTT

v_gene: TRBV28
abundance: .
d_gene: TRBD2
j_gene: TRBJ2-1
CDR3aa: CASRTGTSGGYNEQFF
CDR3nt: TGTGCCAGCAGGACCGGGACTAGCGGGGGTTACAATGAGCAGTTCTTC

v_gene: TRBV5-1
abundance: few
d_gene: .
j_gene: TRBJ2-7
CDR3aa: CASSLVGGPGEQYF
CDR3nt: TGCGCCAGCAGCTTGGTGGGGGGGCCGGGGGAGCAGTACTTC

v_gene: TRBV6-2/TRBV6-3
abundance: few
d_gene: TRBD2
j_gene: TRBJ2-1
CDR3aa: CASRLLAGGLNEQFF
CDR3nt: TGTGCCAGCAGACTGCTAGCGGGAGGTTTGAATGAGCAGTTCTTC

v_gene: TRBV7-6
abundance: .
d_gene: TRBD1
j_gene: TRBJ2-7
CDR3aa: CASSFQGVGEQYF
CDR3nt: TGTGCCAGCAGCTTCCAGGGGGTTGGGGAGCAGTACTTC

v_gene: TRBV12-3/TRBV12-4
abundance: .
d_gene: .
j_gene: TRBJ1-2
CDR3aa: CASSPTDRADYGYTF
CDR3nt: TGTGCCAGCAGTCCGACCGACCGGGCCGACTATGGCTACACCTTC

v_gene: TRBV15
abundance: .
d_gene: TRBD2
j_gene: TRBJ2-7
CDR3aa: CATSGSSSGSSYEQYF
CDR3nt: TGTGCCACCAGCGGGTCATCTAGCGGGAGCTCCTACGAGCAGTACTTC

v_gene: TRBV12-3/TRBV12-4
abundance: many
d_gene: TRBD2
j_gene: TRBJ2-7
CDR3aa: CASSPEVGTSGAYEQYF
CDR3nt: TGTGCCAGCAGTCCCGAAGTAGGGACTAGCGGGGCCTACGAGCAGTACTTC

v_gene: TRBV20-1
abundance: .
d_gene: TRBD1
j_gene: TRBJ1-1
CDR3aa: CSADRDRVVNTEAFF
CDR3nt: TGCAGTGCTGACCGGGACAGGGTTGTAAACACTGAAGCTTTCTTT

v_gene: TRBV3-1
abundance: few
d_gene: TRBD1
j_gene: TRBJ2-1
CDR3aa: CASSQDWGQGGEQFF
CDR3nt: TGTGCCAGCAGCCAAGATTGGGGACAGGGGGGTGAGCAGTTCTTC

v_gene: TRBV4-1
abundance: .
d_gene: .
j_gene: TRBJ2-5
CDR3aa: CASSQDTGRIGETQYF
CDR3nt: TGCGCCAGCAGCCAAGATACGGGCAGAATAGGAGAGACCCAGTACTTC

v_gene: TRBV20-1
abundance: few
d_gene: .
j_gene: TRBJ1-2
CDR3aa: CSASLGNYGYTF
CDR3nt: TGCAGTGCTAGTCTGGGAAACTATGGCTACACCTTC

v_gene: TRBV5-5
abundance: few
d_gene: .
j_gene: TRBJ2-6
CDR3aa: CASSLSGAHSGANVLTF
CDR3nt: TGTGCCAGCAGCTTATCGGGGGCCCACTCTGGGGCCAACGTCCTGACTTTC

v_gene: TRBV4-3
abundance: .
d_gene: TRBD1
j_gene: TRBJ2-7
CDR3aa: CASSLGTGGYYEQYF
CDR3nt: TGCGCCAGCAGCCTTGGGACAGGGGGATACTACGAGCAGTACTTC

v_gene: TRBV20-1
abundance: once
d_gene: TRBD2
j_gene: TRBJ2-7
CDR3aa: CSAGVAGNYEQYF
CDR3nt: TGCAGTGCTGGGGTAGCGGGGAACTACGAGCAGTACTTC

v_gene: TRBV5-4
abundance: few
d_gene: .
j_gene: TRBJ2-2
CDR3aa: CASSWGETNTGELFF
CDR3nt: TGTGCCAGCAGCTGGGGAGAGACGAACACCGGGGAGCTGTTTTTT

v_gene: TRBV5-1
abundance: many
d_gene: TRBD2
j_gene: TRBJ2-7
CDR3aa: CASSYSGREGEQYF
CDR3nt: TGCGCCAGCAGTTATAGCGGGAGAGAAGGCGAGCAGTACTTC

v_gene: TRBV5-1
abundance: many
d_gene: TRBD2
j_gene: TRBJ2-3
CDR3aa: CASSLGGRSTDTQYF
CDR3nt: TGTGCCAGCAGCTTGGGCGGGAGGTCCACAGATACGCAGTATTTT

v_gene: TRBV20-1
abundance: .
d_gene: .
j_gene: TRBJ2-3
CDR3aa: CSALDSGGGTDTQYF
CDR3nt: TGCAGTGCCCTAGACTCGGGCGGTGGCACAGATACGCAGTATTTT

v_gene: TRBV14
abundance: .
d_gene: TRBD1
j_gene: TRBJ2-7
CDR3aa: CASLRTGYYEQYF
CDR3nt: TGTGCCAGCCTAAGGACAGGCTACTACGAGCAGTACTTC

v_gene: TRBV15
abundance: .
d_gene: TRBD1
j_gene: TRBJ2-3
CDR3aa: CARSPGQGAADTQYF
CDR3nt: TGTGCCAGGAGCCCGGGACAGGGGGCGGCAGATACGCAGTATTTT

v_gene: TRBV4-3
abundance: .
d_gene: .
j_gene: TRBJ2-1
CDR3aa: CASSQERRGAYLDNEQFF
CDR3nt: TGCGCCAGCAGCCAAGAGAGAAGGGGGGCCTACTTGGACAATGAGCAGTTCTTC

v_gene: TRBV2
abundance: few
d_gene: .
j_gene: TRBJ2-3
CDR3aa: CASSWTRPRRPSSHVQYF
CDR3nt: TGTGCCAGCAGTTGGACAAGACCTCGGAGGCCCTCCTCCCATGTCCAGTATTTT

v_gene: TRBV12-3/TRBV12-4
abundance: .
d_gene: .
j_gene: TRBJ1-5
CDR3aa: CASSLGYYSNQPQHF
CDR3nt: TGTGCCAGCAGTTTAGGGTATTATAGCAATCAGCCCCAGCATTTT

v_gene: TRBV7-6
abundance: .
d_gene: TRBD2
j_gene: TRBJ2-1
CDR3aa: CASSLAVGGDAGEQFF
CDR3nt: TGTGCCAGCAGCTTAGCGGTCGGGGGGGACGCGGGTGAGCAGTTCTTC

v_gene: TRBV11-1
abundance: few
d_gene: TRBD2
j_gene: TRBJ2-1
CDR3aa: CASSEEARELAGGKYNEQFF
CDR3nt: TGTGCCAGCAGCGAAGAGGCCAGGGAACTAGCGGGAGGAAAATACAATGAGCAGTTCTTC

v_gene: TRBV18
abundance: .
d_gene: .
j_gene: TRBJ2-5
CDR3aa: CASSPGHYEQETQYF
CDR3nt: TGTGCCAGCTCACCAGGGCATTACGAGCAAGAGACCCAGTACTTC

v_gene: TRBV13
abundance: .
d_gene: .
j_gene: TRBJ2-7
CDR3aa: CASSFGQADYEQYF
CDR3nt: TGTGCCAGCAGCTTTGGTCAGGCGGACTACGAGCAGTACTTC

v_gene: TRBV4-2
abundance: .
d_gene: TRBD2
j_gene: TRBJ2-7
CDR3aa: CASSQGHFAGGAGEQYF
CDR3nt: TGTGCCAGCAGCCAAGGGCACTTTGCGGGGGGAGCGGGTGAGCAGTACTTC

v_gene: TRBV2
abundance: .
d_gene: TRBD2
j_gene: TRBJ2-1
CDR3aa: CASRPVPSGNYNEQFF
CDR3nt: TGTGCCAGCAGGCCTGTTCCTAGCGGGAACTACAATGAGCAGTTCTTC